These 6 T cell receptor beta chains share one sample of origin, sequenced in a study of shared clonotypes between healthy human individuals. Terminally differentiated effector memory CD45RA+ cells were excluded by CCR7 positive selection of CD45RO-negative cells. Produced via immunoSEQ multiplex PCR; TCRdb's table is partial and in-frame only. Of about 2.1 million clones in the sample, about 93% are singletons; the top ten hold more than 1.5%. The sample comprised naive CD8+ T cells from PBMCs. The receptors derive from a man younger than 35 in good health. Some clones in this sample may be carry-over from other donors' samples.

The chain employs TRBV7-9 and TRBJ2-7; 7 positions agree with TRBD2. Germline lookup yields CDR1 SEHNR and CDR2 FQNEAQ (reference sequence). This CDR3 comprises 15 residues. The V gene end was trimmed by 5 bases and the J gene end by 0 bases; junction bases not matched to a gene: 7. CDR3 in DNA: TGTGCCAGCAGCCTTCTAGCGGAAAGCTCCTACGAGCAGTACTTC. This encodes CASSLLAESSYEQYF.

V and J are TRBV14 and TRBJ2-1, with TRBD1 matching over 10 bases. Looked up from germline, CDR1 is SGHDN and CDR2 is FVKESK. This CDR3 region has 13 residues. The V segment lost 4 bases and the J segment 10 bases; nucleotides outside the gene matches: 4. Written as DNA, the CDR3 is TGTGCCAGCAGCCGACAGGGGGCTCGCGAGCAGTTCTTC. Protein: CASSRQGAREQFF.

V is TRBV9 and J is TRBJ2-2; unclear D gene. The germline CDR1 and CDR2 sequences are SGDLS and YYNGEE. The CDR3 extends over 13 amino acids. V was shortened by 5 bases and J by 1 base, with 6 bases between the two germline ends. The chain's CDR3 is CASRAKNTGELFF. The DNA of the CDR3 is TGTGCCAGCAGGGCCAAGAACACCGGGGAGCTGTTTTTT.

This sequence joins TRBV19 and TRBJ2-5; D is perhaps TRBD2 (7 bases). The germline V and J ends were trimmed by 5 bases and 5 bases, with 12 bases remaining between them. CDR1 LNHDA and CDR2 SQIVND come from the germline V gene (reference sequence). The CDR3 totals 13 residues. As DNA, the CDR3 is TGTGCCAGTAGTGAGGGGGGGCTTGAGACCCAGTACTTC. Protein product: CASSEGGLETQYF.

A single count supports this clone. CDR3 DNA sequence: TGTGCCAGCACCGTTAGCGGGAGACCCTACGAGCAGTACTTC. Residues: CASTVSGRPYEQYF. The chain has TRBV28 and TRBJ2-7; 9 bases map to TRBD2. After removal of 7 bases from V and 2 bases from J, the junction contained 6 bases not matched to a gene. Germline CDR1 and CDR2: MDHEN and SYDVKM. The CDR3 has 14 amino acids. The full variable domain, completed using reference TRBV28 and TRBJ2-7, is DVKVTQSSRYLVKRTGEKVFLECVQDMDHENMFWYRQDPGLGLRLIYFSYDVKMKEKGDIPEGYSVSREKKERFSLILESASTNQTSMYLCASTVSGRPYEQYFGPGTRLTVT.

About this clone itself: Its ends do not fully match the called genes, so a read error is possible. Other DNA sequences from this sample encode an identical CDR3 as well. The V call is TRBV10-3, the J call TRBJ2-7, with 10 bases lining up with TRBD2. The CDR3 spans 19 residues. The V gene's germline CDR1 is ENHRY and CDR2 SYGVKD. The chain's CDR3 is CAISESRRGTSGTTYEQYF. The CDR3, as DNA: TGTGCCATCAGTGAGTCGAGGCGGGGTACTAGCGGGACTACCTACGAGCAGTATTTC.